This T cell receptor (beta chain) comes out of a study of OX40 agonist ivuxolimab in advanced cancers. The repertoire was sequenced with immunoSEQ multiplex PCR; TCRdb's copy has only in-frame clones and lacks some. The sample has around 55,000 clones, 70% to 90% seen once. The receptor was derived from an adult with an advanced solid tumor such as melanoma, head and neck, liver or kidney cancer. The source material was CD4+ or CD8+ T cells sorted from blood, sampled in a trial of the OX40 agonist ivuxolimab.

This CDR3 reads CASSLRGNMDTEAFF. CDR3 bases: TGTGCCAGCAGCTTACGGGGGAACATGGACACTGAAGCTTTCTTT. The chain is built from TRBV13 and TRBJ1-1; TRBD1 is a possible D gene (5 bases). The length of the CDR3 is 15 residues. CDR1 and CDR2 (germline): PRHDT, FYEKMQ (reference sequence). V was shortened by 2 bases and J by 3 bases, with 13 bases between the two germline ends.